These 4 T cell receptor beta chains originate from one sample sequenced in a study of Tregs in tolerant kidney transplant recipients. Generated by immunoSEQ multiplex PCR, the TCRdb table keeps only in-frame clones and is missing some. The sample shows over 85,000 clones, approximately 94% of them seen only once. The source was CD4+ T cells from blood, collected before the transplant. The receptors were sampled from a human donor who received a combined kidney and bone marrow transplant.

The J gene is TRBJ2-7, the V gene TRBV4-1; D is undetermined. The CDR3 runs to 14 residues. V was pared by 0 bases and J by 1 base, with 7 bases between. Per the germline V gene, CDR1 is MGHRA and CDR2 is YSYEKL. In DNA form, the CDR3 reads TGCGCCAGCAGCCAAGATCGACTTTCCTACGAGCAGTACTTC. Its protein product is CASSQDRLSYEQYF.

This rearrangement joins TRBV15 to TRBJ2-4; TRBD1 aligns across 9 bases. Germline CDR1 LNHNV, CDR2 YYDKDF (reference sequence). V was pared by 5 bases and J by 6 bases, with 14 bases of the junction left unmatched. The CDR3 sequence is 17 residues long. The CDR3 region has the DNA TGTGCCACCAGCTTATCACAGGGGGCCCTATGGGGAAACATTCAGTACTTC. This gives the protein CATSLSQGALWGNIQYF. The full variable domain, in which reference TRBV15 and TRBJ2-4 provide the parts outside the CDR3, is DAMVIQNPRYQVTQFGKPVTLSCSQTLNHNVMYWYQQKSSQAPKLLFHYYDKDFNNEADTPDNFQSRRPNTSFCFLDIRSPGLGDTAMYLCATSLSQGALWGNIQYFGAGTRLSVL.

The rearrangement joins TRBV18 to TRBJ1-4; 8 bases fit TRBD1. The CDR3 is 15 residues long. The germline CDR1 and CDR2 sequences are KGHSH and LQKENI. With 5 bases clipped from V and 6 bases from J, the junction kept 8 bases outside the gene matches. For the CDR3, the DNA is TGTGCCAGCTCATCATTCGGGACAGGTCATGAAAAACTGTTTTTT. Encoded protein: CASSSFGTGHEKLFF.

This clone was seen a handful of times. This rearrangement joins TRBV10-3 to TRBJ2-3, with TRBD2 matching over 16 bases. V dropped 6 bases and J dropped 7; count of bases not matched to a gene: 7. The CDR3 runs to 16 residues. Germline CDR1 reads ENHRY; CDR2 reads SYGVKD. This chain's CDR3 is CAISEGLAGGPYTQYF. The CDR3 nucleotides read TGTGCCATCAGCGAGGGACTAGCGGGAGGGCCCTATACGCAGTATTTT.